The source of this TCR beta chain is a study of blood T cell repertoires in COVID-19 (dated by TCRdb to the early 2020s). For the wider study: The collaborator samples originated in the United States, Italy and Spain and spanned the acute and convalescent phases of COVID-19. The repertoires were released in a freely available public database meant as a resource for research on the immune response to SARS-CoV-2. Samples came from the ongoing ImmuneRACE study (first 160 participants) plus 1,254 subjects from 6 global collaborators. The prospective study material was composed of cDNA or gDNA derived from T cells, B-cell-depleted T cells, or PBMCs. Deeply sampled blood TCRbeta repertoires from subjects exposed to, actively infected with, or recovered from COVID-19 were included in the dataset. Sample metadata almost always included a de-identified subject ID, COVID-19 status, age in years and sex. Where HLA class I and class II types were available, the types were taken from metadata supplied by the sample provider, not from assay-based typing.

Whole blood was collected in K2EDTA tubes by collaborating institutions according to the institutions' own protocols. For TCRbeta analysis, collaborator samples were shipped as frozen whole blood, as isolated PBMCs, or as DNA extracted from either sample type. The investigation overall reported the following: The amount of clinical and demographic metadata varied by source and participant and was provided uncurated.

TCRbeta CDR3 regions were amplified from genomic DNA by means of the immunoSEQ Assay, a bias-controlled multiplex PCR. For the original study's pipeline: Within the assay, amplification of reference gene primers was used to estimate how many nucleated cells each sample contained. Sequence reads were collapsed and filtered to measure the absolute abundance of every unique TCRbeta CDR3 rearrangement. For each sample, productive Simpson clonality was calculated as the square root of Simpson's diversity index over productive rearrangements. TCRdb took over this immuneACCESS table, retaining in-frame rearrangements with V and J assigned. Such tables are incomplete; in checked studies, under half of the missing clones stem from an unresolved V gene, and the remainder is unexplained. Clonal size and the V and J genes are those of that table, whereas D and trimming came from the DNA. The sample table shows about 74,000 clones, and around nine tenths are seen once. The ten largest clones add up to around 2.8% of the sample.

Based on the germline V gene, the CDR1 and CDR2 sequences are MNHEY and SVGAGI. Trimming accounts for 6 bases at V and 3 bases at J, while the number of junction bases matched to no gene is 6. The cysteine opens and the phenylalanine closes a CDR3 of 15 amino acids. Only CDR3 DNA remains: 45 bases, in frame from the first base. With respect to this clone: Which antigen it targets is not known. The sample holds no much larger clone one base away, and base qualities are not on file.

This receptor chain uses TRBV6-5 and TRBJ2-2; 8 bases in the middle match TRBD2. Sequenced material: peripheral blood. This receptor was taken from a man in his 70s with active or convalescent COVID-19. The DNA is TGTGCCAGCAGACGGGGACTAGGGGACACCGGGGAGCTGTTTTTT. The translation is CASRRGLGDTGELFF.